This T cell receptor (beta chain) stems from a study of T-cell memory formation after mild COVID-19 (dated by TCRdb to the early 2020s). In terms of the full investigation: TCR sequence clusters from the two donors were largely donor specific. In a couple of donors, T-cell clones that expanded and contracted after mild COVID-19 were followed by sequencing TCRalpha and TCRbeta repertoires longitudinally. Two young, previously healthy adult volunteers made up the cohort, one male and one female.

The research as a whole found: Contracting CD4+ clones appeared mostly in the CM and EM memory subsets, whereas CD8+ clones were enriched in EMRA. The study covered only a couple of mild cases, and larger cohorts including severe cases with pre-infection samples were considered necessary. The second-wave clones that peaked on day 37 were not confirmed to be SARS-CoV-2 specific. The detection of some responding clones in pre-infection memory suggests that pre-existing cross-reactive memory T cells joined the SARS-CoV-2 response. Balanced CD4/CD8 phenotypes were observed for clones contracting from day 15 to 85, whereas a bias towards CD4+ was observed for a second wave of clones expanding from day 15 to 37.

Trimming at the junction amounts to 5 bases on V and 9 bases on J, and the germline ends lie 10 bases apart. In the germline V gene (reference sequence), CDR1 corresponds to SEHNR and CDR2 to FQNEAQ. Taken from cysteine to phenylalanine, the CDR3 has 11 residues. Here the CDR3 DNA is all that survives: 33 bases in frame from base 1. Ficoll-Paque density gradient centrifugation was used to isolate PBMCs. A remark on this clonotype: The antigen this receptor binds is unknown. Base qualities were left out, and no much larger clone turns up one base away.

Sequencing instrument: Illumina NovaSeq 6000. TCRalpha and TCRbeta cDNA libraries were built by 5'RACE with constant-segment primers, adding sample barcodes and unique molecular identifiers. Trizol reagent was used to extract RNA from every sample. Libraries were amplified in two PCR steps, with a second sample barcode and Illumina TruSeq adapters added in the second step. Libraries were sequenced on an Illumina NovaSeq with 2 x 150 bp paired-end reads. Turning to the authors' computational methods: With migec v1.2.7, reads were demultiplexed and then collapsed into UMI-guided consensus sequences. Using mixcr v2.1.11, UMI consensuses were aligned to TRA and TRB V and J templates and then assembled into clonotypes. Expanded or contracted clonotypes were those called significant by both edgeR and NoisET, with noise models trained on biological replicates. For edgeR calls, the cutoffs were a false discovery rate-adjusted p below 0.01 and a log2 fold-change threshold of 1. As an exploratory analysis of dynamics, max-normalized trajectories of the 1000 most abundant clonotypes were examined with PCA combined with hierarchical clustering. Each responding clone was given a CD4 or CD8 phenotype based on the CD4+ and CD8+ repertoires, which had been sequenced separately. Through fastp at Q25 and MiXCR, TCRdb rebuilt clones from the public reads, retaining in-frame beta chains. Entries are consolidated by CDR3 protein sequence, retaining the most common genes and DNA. TCRdb's processing, not the authors' own work, is the source of the V and J calls. In this sample the table shows fewer than 250,000 distinct CDR3 sequences, more than 9% of which occur a single time. Approximately 3% of the sample is in the top ten clones.

This sequence uses TRBV7-9 and TRBJ1-2, with the D gene not clear enough to name. Sequencing was carried out using PBMCs or a T cell subset sorted from them (not recorded which). This receptor was taken from a young man who had mild COVID-19 (a few samples of this study predate the infection). The sample titles of this study are shuffled in the database, so cell type and time point are left out; the donor was told from shared clones. The nucleotide sequence reads TGTGCCAGCAGCCCGAGTGACCGCTACACCTTC. This translates into CASSPSDRYTF. Supplemented by the reference TRBV7-9 and TRBJ1-2 proteins around the CDR3, the complete variable domain is DTGVSQNPRHKITKRGQNVTFRCDPISEHNRLYWYRQTLGQGPEFLTYFQNEAQLEKSRLLSDRFSAERPKGSFSTLEIQRTEQGDSAMYLCASSPSDRYTFGSGTRLTVV.